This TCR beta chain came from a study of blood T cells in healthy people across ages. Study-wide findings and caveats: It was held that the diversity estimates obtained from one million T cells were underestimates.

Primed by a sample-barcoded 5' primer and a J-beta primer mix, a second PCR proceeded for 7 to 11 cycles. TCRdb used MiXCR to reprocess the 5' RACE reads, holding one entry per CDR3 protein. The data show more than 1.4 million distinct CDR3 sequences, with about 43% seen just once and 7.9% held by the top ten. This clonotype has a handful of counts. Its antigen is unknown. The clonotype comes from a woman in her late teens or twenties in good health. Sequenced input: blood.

CDR3 in DNA: TGTGCCAGCAGCCAATCTCCTCTAGATCAGGGATCCTACGAGCAGTACTTC. Its translation: CASSQSPLDQGSYEQYF. The chain has TRBV4-2 and TRBJ2-7; D perhaps matches TRBD1 (5 bases). The CDR3 is made up of 17 amino acids. Germline values: CDR1 LGHNA, CDR2 YNFKEQ. Trimming removed 2 bases at V and 1 base at J, with 18 bases between.